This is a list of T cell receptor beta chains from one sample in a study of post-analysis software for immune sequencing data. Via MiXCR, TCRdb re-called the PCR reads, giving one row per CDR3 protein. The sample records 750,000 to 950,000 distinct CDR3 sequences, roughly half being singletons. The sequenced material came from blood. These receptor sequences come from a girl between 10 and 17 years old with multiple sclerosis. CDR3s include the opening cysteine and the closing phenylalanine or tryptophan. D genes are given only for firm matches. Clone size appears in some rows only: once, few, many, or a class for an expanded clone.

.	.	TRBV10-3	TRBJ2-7	CAIRDGSSYEQYF	TGTGCCATCAGGGACGGGTCCTCCTACGAGCAGTACTTC
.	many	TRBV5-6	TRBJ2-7	CASSRGPNEQYF	TGTGCCAGCAGCCGGGGTCCAAACGAGCAGTACTTC
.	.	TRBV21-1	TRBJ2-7	CASNTDASYEQYF	TGTGCCAGCAACACGGATGCCTCCTACGAGCAGTACTTC
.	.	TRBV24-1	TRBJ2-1	CATRRGSSYNEQFF	TGTGCCACCAGAAGGGGGTCCTCCTACAATGAGCAGTTCTTC
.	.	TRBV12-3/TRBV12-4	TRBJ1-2	CASSPPTGRPPYGYTF	TGTGCCAGCAGTCCGCCGACAGGACGACCCCCCTATGGCTACACCTTC
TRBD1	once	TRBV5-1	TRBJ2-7	CASSHRTRDSNFYEQYF	TGCGCCAGCAGCCACCGCACACGGGACAGCAACTTCTACGAGCAGTACTTC
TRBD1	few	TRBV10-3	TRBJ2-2	CAISGQGGNTGELFF	TGTGCCATCAGTGGACAGGGGGGGAACACCGGGGAGCTGTTTTTT
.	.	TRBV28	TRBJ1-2	CASSLRKAGYGYTF	TGTGCCAGCAGTTTAAGGAAGGCGGGGTATGGCTACACCTTC
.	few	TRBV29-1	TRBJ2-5	CSVELVRGETQYF	TGCAGCGTTGAACTTGTGCGCGGGGAGACCCAGTACTTC
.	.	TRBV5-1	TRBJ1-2	CASSLRTARGDGYTF	TGCGCCAGCAGCTTACGGACCGCGCGGGGGGATGGCTACACCTTC
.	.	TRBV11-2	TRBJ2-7	CASSLAVSTGTSSYEQYF	TGTGCCAGCAGCTTAGCGGTCTCGACCGGGACCTCCTCCTACGAGCAGTACTTC
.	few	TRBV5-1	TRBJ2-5	CASSLGGSNTQETQYF	TGCGCCAGCAGCTTGGGCGGATCCAACACCCAAGAGACCCAGTACTTC
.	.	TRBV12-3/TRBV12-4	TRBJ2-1	CASGGLPTDEQFF	TGTGCCAGCGGGGGCCTTCCTACGGATGAGCAGTTCTTC
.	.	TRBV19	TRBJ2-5	CASRAQGSQETQYF	TGTGCCAGTAGGGCACAGGGCTCCCAAGAGACCCAGTACTTC
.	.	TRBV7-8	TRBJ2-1	CASSQDKRPYNEQFF	TGTGCCAGCAGCCAAGATAAGCGCCCATACAATGAGCAGTTCTTC
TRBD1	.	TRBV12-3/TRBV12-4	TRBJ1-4	CASSFGLTRTGRNEKLFF	TGTGCCAGCAGTTTTGGTCTAACGCGGACAGGGAGAAATGAAAAACTGTTTTTT
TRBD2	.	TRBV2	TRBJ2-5	CASSSSGRVTETQYF	TGTGCCAGCAGTTCTAGCGGGAGGGTGACAGAGACCCAGTACTTC
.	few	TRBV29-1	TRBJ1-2	CSVVSGSNYGYTF	TGCAGCGTTGTATCGGGATCTAACTATGGCTACACCTTC
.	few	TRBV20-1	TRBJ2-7	CSAQGTLGYYEQYF	TGCAGTGCCCAGGGGACTTTAGGGTACTACGAGCAGTACTTC
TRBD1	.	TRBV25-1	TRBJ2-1	CASSGNRDRGLLYNEQFF	TGTGCCAGCAGTGGCAACCGGGACAGGGGGCTCCTCTACAATGAGCAGTTCTTC
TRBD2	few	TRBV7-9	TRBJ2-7	CASSRGTSGKGEQYF	TGTGCCAGCAGCAGAGGCACTAGCGGGAAGGGGGAGCAGTACTTC
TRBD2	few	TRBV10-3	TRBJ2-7	CATAGLADDEQYF	TGTGCCACCGCGGGACTAGCCGACGACGAGCAGTACTTC
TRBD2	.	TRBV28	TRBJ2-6	CASSPRLGLAGVSGANVLTF	TGTGCCAGCAGTCCCCGGCTTGGGCTAGCGGGGGTCTCTGGGGCCAACGTCCTGACTTTC
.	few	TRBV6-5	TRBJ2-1	CASSYSKTPREQFF	TGTGCCAGCAGTTACTCGAAAACACCACGCGAGCAGTTCTTC
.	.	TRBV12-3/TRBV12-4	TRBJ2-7	CASSLGSFGNEQYF	TGTGCCAGCAGTTTAGGCTCGTTCGGGAACGAGCAGTACTTC
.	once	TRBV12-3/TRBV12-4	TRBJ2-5	CASGIYEETQYF	TGTGCCAGCGGGATTTACGAAGAGACCCAGTACTTC
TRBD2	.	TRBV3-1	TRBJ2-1	CASSQAGGGYNEQFF	TGTGCCAGCAGCCAAGCGGGGGGAGGATACAATGAGCAGTTCTTC
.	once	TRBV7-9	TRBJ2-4	CASSLALWGTKNIQYF	TGTGCCAGCAGCTTAGCGTTGTGGGGGACCAAAAACATTCAGTACTTC
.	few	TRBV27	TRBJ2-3	CASSLSPGYTQYF	TGTGCCAGCAGTTTATCCCCGGGTTATACGCAGTATTTT
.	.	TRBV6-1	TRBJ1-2	CASSEGASRPYGYTF	TGTGCCAGCAGTGAAGGCGCCTCCCGACCCTATGGCTACACCTTC
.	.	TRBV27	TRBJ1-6	CASRPRQEYNSPLHF	TGTGCCAGCAGACCTCGGCAGGAATATAATTCACCCCTCCACTTT
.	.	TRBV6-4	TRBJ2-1	CASSELGEGLNEQFF	TGTGCCAGCAGTGAACTAGGAGAGGGGCTCAATGAGCAGTTCTTC
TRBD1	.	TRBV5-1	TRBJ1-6	CASSATGFNSPLHF	TGCGCCAGCAGCGCGACAGGGTTCAATTCACCCCTCCACTTT
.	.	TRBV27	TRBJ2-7	CASSLSWAGAHEQYF	TGTGCCAGCAGTTTATCGTGGGCAGGGGCTCACGAGCAGTACTTC
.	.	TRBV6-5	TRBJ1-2	CASSPRRLSVGDGYTF	TGTGCCAGCAGCCCCCGGAGGCTGAGCGTAGGGGATGGCTACACCTTC
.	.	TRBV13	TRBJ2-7	CASNRAQGRYEQYF	TGTGCCAGCAACCGGGCTCAGGGCCGGTACGAGCAGTACTTC
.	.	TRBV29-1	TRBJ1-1	CSVGMGGTEAFF	TGCAGCGTTGGCATGGGAGGGACTGAAGCTTTCTTT
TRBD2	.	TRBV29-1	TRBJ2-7	CSVEGTSGNYEQYF	TGCAGCGTTGAAGGGACTAGCGGGAACTACGAGCAGTACTTC
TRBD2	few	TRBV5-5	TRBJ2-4	CASSTEASGRGDIQYF	TGTGCCAGCAGCACCGAGGCTAGCGGGAGAGGTGACATTCAGTACTTC
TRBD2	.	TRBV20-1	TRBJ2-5	CSAKGLAGVETQYF	TGCAGTGCGAAGGGACTAGCGGGAGTGGAGACCCAGTACTTC
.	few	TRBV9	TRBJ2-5	CASSVGPADGETQYF	TGTGCCAGCAGCGTGGGACCCGCGGATGGAGAGACCCAGTACTTC
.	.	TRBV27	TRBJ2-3	CASSLRVTDTQYF	TGTGCCAGCAGTTTGAGGGTTACAGATACGCAGTATTTT
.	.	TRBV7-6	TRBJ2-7	CASSLAERTYEQYF	TGTGCCAGCAGCTTAGCCGAGCGTACCTACGAGCAGTACTTC
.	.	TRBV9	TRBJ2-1	CASNPRQNYNEQFF	TGTGCTAGCAACCCTCGACAGAACTACAATGAGCAGTTCTTC
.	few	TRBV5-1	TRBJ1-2	CASSLAGGGYGYTF	TGCGCCAGCAGCTTGGCCGGGGGCGGCTATGGCTACACCTTC
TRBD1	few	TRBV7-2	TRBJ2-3	CASSIRGDTQYF	TGTGCCAGCAGTATCAGGGGGGATACGCAGTATTTT
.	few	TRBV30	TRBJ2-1	CAWKRTFLYNEQFF	TGTGCCTGGAAACGAACGTTCCTGTACAATGAGCAGTTCTTC
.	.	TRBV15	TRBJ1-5	CATSSLILGGGIYNQPQHF	TGTGCCACCAGCAGTCTCATACTAGGGGGGGGGATCTATAATCAGCCCCAGCATTTT
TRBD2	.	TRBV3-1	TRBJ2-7	CASSQVAGIEQYF	TGTGCCAGCAGCCAAGTAGCGGGTATCGAGCAGTACTTC
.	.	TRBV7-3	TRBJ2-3	CASSLIPSASTDTQYF	TGTGCCAGCAGCTTAATCCCTAGCGCCAGCACAGATACGCAGTATTTT